Following are 5 T cell receptor beta chains from one sample sequenced in a study of blood T cell repertoires in COVID-19. The table came from immunoSEQ multiplex PCR; TCRdb's copy has only in-frame clones and leaves some out. The sample holds fewer than 700,000 clones, about 89% seen once. The specimen sequenced was peripheral blood. These receptors all come from a woman aged 50 to 60 with COVID-19, enrolled during active disease.

The chain links TRBV28 to TRBJ1-3, with D maybe TRBD1 (6 bases). CDR1 and CDR2 from the germline V gene are MDHEN and SYDVKM. The CDR3 is 14 amino acids. V shed 7 bases and J shed 5 bases, with 15 bases lying between them. The DNA of the CDR3 is TGTGCCAGCAAGCCTGCCGGGACAAGAAACACCATATATTTT. Its translation: CASKPAGTRNTIYF.

The chain has TRBV4-1 and TRBJ1-3, with 7 bases fitting TRBD1. The V and J ends lost 4 bases and 3 bases, in that order; junction bases with no gene match: 9. This CDR3 comprises 16 residues. The V gene's germline CDR1 is MGHRA and CDR2 YSYEKL. The DNA for the CDR3 is TGCGCCAGCAGCCCCCAAGGGGGCGCATTTGGAAACACCATATATTTT. Translating it yields CASSPQGGAFGNTIYF.

In this sample, this clone turned up once. In nucleotides, the CDR3 is TGTGCCAGCGGGCGCTCAGGGATTCAGCCCCAGCATTTT. Translating it yields CASGRSGIQPQHF. The chain combines TRBV12-3 or TRBV12-4 with TRBJ1-5; weak D call: TRBD1 (5 bases). The V gene lost 8 bases and the J gene lost 6 bases, with 14 bases spanning the gap. The CDR3 has 13 residues.

CDR3 sequence: CAWSGEREFGEQYF. CDR3 in DNA: TGTGCCTGGAGTGGGGAAAGGGAGTTCGGGGAGCAGTACTTC. V and J are TRBV30 and TRBJ2-7; tentatively, D is TRBD2 (5 bases). V was shortened by 1 base and J by 7 bases, with 17 bases between the two germline ends. Looked up from germline, CDR1 is GTSNPN and CDR2 is SVGIG (reference sequence). This CDR3 region has 14 residues.

This sequence joins TRBV11-2 and TRBJ1-4; no reliable D call. The CDR3 sequence is 15 residues long. From germline, CDR1 is SGHAT and CDR2 FQNNGV. Trimming took 0 bases from V and 4 from J, leaving 9 bases between them. The CDR3 DNA is TGTGCCAGCAGCTTAGACGGGAGACTTAATGAAAAACTGTTTTTT. This codes for CASSLDGRLNEKLFF.